This T cell receptor beta chain was identified during a study of monozygotic twins with inflammatory bowel disease (dated by TCRdb to between 2019 and 2020). Regarding the study in general: The complete study included about 28 monozygotic twin pairs: 19 IBD-discordant Danish pairs and nine German pairs, of which four were IBD-concordant and five were IBD-discordant. Each individual had, on average, about 151 000 unique TCRalpha sequences and 181 000 unique TCRbeta sequences available for analysis. The search for disease-associated traits relied mainly on comparing IBD patients with their genetically identical healthy co-twins within discordant pairs. What the work shows at the level of the full study, not this receptor alone: Concordant and discordant twins showed no difference in repertoire similarity, possibly because of limited statistical power. Because patients were on differing immunosuppressive treatments, the repertoires may have picked up extra background noise and inter-individual variability. The analysis was unable to tell apart different T cell subtypes. No single strong signal or clonotype linked to IBD turned up in the results, so the idea that one exists was not supported. Fewer clonotypes were shared with other individuals by IBD patients than by healthy twins, most markedly in patients showing signs of disease activity. TCRbeta repertoire diversity, by inverse Simpson index, was decreased in IBD patients compared with their healthy co-twins.

From each donor, a roughly 2.5 ml peripheral blood sample was drawn into PAXgene tubes and stored at -80 degrees C. Without any T cell sorting, total RNA was extracted from whole blood using the PAXgene blood miRNA kit on an automated QIAcube. Deep TCRalpha and TCRbeta repertoire profiling with unique molecular barcoding was performed on peripheral blood of monozygotic twin pairs concordant or discordant for inflammatory bowel disease. Smoking habits were recorded for all twin pairs, and individuals were classified as current, former or never smokers. The CDR3 runs 14 residues from the cysteine to the phenylalanine. The entry carries no DNA sequence. CDR1 MNHEY and CDR2 SVGAGI were looked up in the germline V gene. As for this clonotype: It has no known antigen specificity.

Library preparation used 5' RACE. Each TCR library was prepared from about 4,000 ng of total RNA. For each sample, cDNA synthesis was carried out in eight separate reactions using SMARTScribe reverse transcriptase. During cDNA synthesis, template switching was used to introduce unique molecular identifiers that contained a 6-nucleotide sample barcode. Amplification of TCRalpha and TCRbeta cDNA involved two nested PCRs of approximately 17 and 9 cycles, and each PCR was followed by bead purification. Before amplification, the cDNA was both treated with uracil DNA-glycosylase and purified with the QIAquick PCR purification kit. The second PCR was the step at which Illumina TruSeq-compatible adapters and sample-specific barcodes were added. Library quality and concentration were checked on TapeStation and Qubit, and libraries were pooled at roughly 5.1 ng each. Pooled libraries were sequenced on an Illumina HiSeq2500 single-index Rapid Run with 2 x 100 bp reads and custom sequencing primers. As for the original processing: MiGEC version 1.2.6 was used for UMI-based consensus assembly to correct PCR and sequencing errors. V(D)J alignment, clonotype assembly and CDR3 extraction were performed with MiXCR version 2.1.1. Gene usage, clonotype sharing and MAIT/NKT TCR abundance were normalised by analysing the top 1000, 10 000 and 20 000 clonotypes per sample. After downsampling to 27 000 UMIs, diversity was calculated as the inverse Simpson index using the vegan R package. Paired Mann-Whitney U tests on discordant twin pairs were used, with Benjamini-Hochberg multiple-testing correction. TCRdb reprocessed the reads and provides one entry for every CDR3 protein sequence; no DNA is given. These V and J calls derive from TCRdb rather than the authors' analysis. The data table for this sample lists over 90,000 distinct CDR3 sequences. Clones ranked in the top ten supply roughly 1.8% of the sample.

The V gene is TRBV6-5 and the J gene is TRBJ1-1. This TCR derives from a human donor with ulcerative colitis or Crohn's disease, or a healthy co-twin of an affected twin (not recorded which). Source material: blood. The CDR3 protein: CASSYEGVSAEAFF.